The 18 T cell receptor beta chains in this list originate from one sample, sequenced in a study of control samples from healthy donors and cancer patients. TCRdb's table, derived via immunoSEQ multiplex PCR, lists solely in-frame clones and lacks some. The table shows tens of thousands of clones, with around 86% occurring only once. Sequencing used PBMCs. Receptors were obtained from a woman in her fifties or sixties with colorectal cancer.

The chain uses TRBV6-2 or TRBV6-3 and TRBJ2-3; 9 nucleotides agree with TRBD2. V lost 3 bases and J lost 4; bases outside the gene matches: 8. This CDR3 contains 16 residues. In germline, CDR1 is MNHEY, CDR2 SVGEGT. The CDR3 nucleotides are TGTGCCAGCAGTTATGGACTAGCGAGTAACTCAGATACGCAGTATTTT. Translating gives CASSYGLASNSDTQYF.

The chain has TRBV6-2 or TRBV6-3 and TRBJ1-5; D is undetermined. The CDR3 contains 17 residues. Trimming left V 0 bases short and J 0 bases short, with 12 bases between. Germline V gives CDR1 MNHEY, CDR2 SVGEGT. The CDR3 nucleotides read TGTGCCAGCAGTTACTCGGCGGAGGACTTTAGCAATCAGCCCCAGCATTTT. Its protein is CASSYSAEDFSNQPQHF.

The chain combines TRBV10-2 with TRBJ1-5; D unresolved. V was shortened by 5 bases and J by 6 bases, with 14 bases between the two germline ends. Per germline, CDR1 WSHSY and CDR2 SAAADI. This CDR3 is 14 amino acids long. CDR3 DNA: TGCGCCAGCAGTACTAAGGGATTGGGTCAGCCCCAGCATTTT. Amino acids: CASSTKGLGQPQHF.

The J gene is TRBJ1-2, the V gene TRBV28; weak D call: TRBD1 (5 bases). Germline CDR1 and CDR2: MDHEN and SYDVKM. This CDR3 has 14 residues. V gave up 9 bases and J gave up 1 base, with 15 bases separating them. CDR3 in DNA: TGTGCCAGTGGGGGTGGACGGGGTAACTATGGCTACACCTTC. Its translation: CASGGGRGNYGYTF.

J is TRBJ1-5 and V is TRBV6-5; no reliable D call. Germline CDR1 and CDR2: MNHEY and SVGAGI. CDR3 size: 15 residues. The ends were cut back, 8 bases at V and 6 bases at J, with 20 bases in the middle. The CDR3 DNA is TGTGCCAGCGAGGCAGATCTACGTTCCCCTCAGCCCCAGCATTTT. Protein product: CASEADLRSPQPQHF.

The CDR3 bases are TGTGCCAGCAGCCCGCCCAGGGTGGGTCCTTCTCCTGGGGCCAACGTCCTGACTTTC. It translates to CASSPPRVGPSPGANVLTF. J is TRBJ2-6 and V is TRBV5-8, with D tentatively TRBD1 (5 bases). The CDR3 sequence is 19 residues long. V lost 4 bases to trimming and J lost 2 bases, with 22 bases between them. CDR1 and CDR2 (germline): SGHTS, YDEGEE.

J is TRBJ1-6 and V is TRBV20-1; D call uncertain. The CDR3 contains 12 residues. Trimming shortened V by 3 bases and J by 7 bases, and 7 bases separated the two germline ends. Germline values: CDR1 DFQATT, CDR2 SNEGSKA (reference sequence). CDR3 region: CSASGNNSPLHF. CDR3 DNA: TGCAGTGCTAGTGGTAACAATTCACCCCTCCACTTT.

V gene TRBV18 combines with J gene TRBJ2-3; D unclear. The CDR3 runs to 15 residues. Looked up from germline, CDR1 is KGHSH and CDR2 is LQKENI. Trimming shortened V by 1 base and J by 1 base, and 9 bases separated the two germline ends. The CDR3 here is CASSPQAIRTDTQYF. In nucleotides, the CDR3 is TGTGCCAGCTCACCACAGGCCATCCGCACAGATACGCAGTATTTT.

A single count supports this clone. This rearrangement joins TRBV6-2 or TRBV6-3 to TRBJ1-6; D gene ambiguous. There are 15 residues in the CDR3. Germline CDR1 MNHEY, CDR2 SVGEGT. Between the trimmed V and J ends, which lost 2 bases and 6 bases, there was a span of 11 bases. CDR3: CASSYLRQLNSPLHF. CDR3 bases: TGTGCCAGCAGTTACCTTCGGCAGCTTAATTCACCCCTCCACTTT.

The chain joins TRBV7-6 to TRBJ1-1, with 8 positions matching TRBD1. V dropped 5 bases and J dropped 4; count of bases not matched to a gene: 9. Germline lookup yields CDR1 SGHVS and CDR2 FNYEAQ. The CDR3 is 15 amino acids. CDR3 in DNA: TGTGCCAGCAGCCGCGAGCCCGACAGGGGCACTGAAGCTTTCTTT. It encodes CASSREPDRGTEAFF.

This clone was picked up one time. The chain links TRBV6-6 to TRBJ2-5; a possible D gene is TRBD1 (6 bases). CDR1 and CDR2 (germline): MNHNY, SVGAGI (reference sequence). Trimming cost V 6 bases and J 4 bases, with 21 bases left between them. The CDR3 has 16 residues. CDR3 region: CASSRLQGKGGETQYF. The CDR3 DNA reads TGTGCCAGCAGCCGACTCCAGGGGAAGGGTGGAGAGACCCAGTACTTC.

The chain joins TRBV7-2 to TRBJ2-1, with no clear D. This CDR3 region has 12 residues. V dropped 3 bases and J dropped 13 bases, with 13 bases sitting between them. Germline lookup yields CDR1 SGHTA and CDR2 FQGNSA. The CDR3 nucleotides read TGTGCCAGCAGCTTTCGAGAAGGAAAACAGTTCTTC. Its protein product is CASSFREGKQFF.

This chain joins TRBV19 and TRBJ1-2; D gene uncertain. The CDR3 covers 11 residues. The V end lost 7 bases, the J end lost 2 bases, and 5 bases lay between the germline ends. The V gene's germline CDR1 is LNHDA and CDR2 SQIVND (reference sequence). CDR3 nucleotide sequence: TGTGCCAGTATGCGGAACTATGGCTACACCTTC. Its protein product is CASMRNYGYTF.

The CDR3 DNA reads TGCGCCAGCAGCCAATCCCAGGGGGGTCGGGGAGGCGGGGAGCTGTTTTTT. It translates to CASSQSQGGRGGGELFF. The chain combines TRBV4-1 with TRBJ2-2; possibly TRBD1 for D (7 bases). V gave up 2 bases and J gave up 7 bases, with 20 bases separating them. This CDR3 is built from 17 residues. Germline V gene sequence: CDR1 MGHRA, CDR2 YSYEKL.

The chain employs TRBV2 and TRBJ1-6, with 10 bases identical to TRBD1. The CDR3 runs 15 residues. CDR1 and CDR2 from the germline V gene are SNHLY and FYNNEI. Trimming at V came to 4 bases and at J to 7 bases, leaving 4 bases not matched to a gene. The CDR3 DNA reads TGTGCCAGCAGTGGACAGGGGGCCTTGAATTCACCCCTCCACTTT. Translated, it gives CASSGQGALNSPLHF.

This chain connects TRBV30 to TRBJ1-1; 7 bases match TRBD1. Trimming at V came to 2 bases and at J to 7 bases, leaving 7 bases not matched to a gene. This CDR3 contains 13 residues. Looked up from germline, CDR1 is GTSNPN and CDR2 is SVGIG (reference sequence). CDR3 nucleotide sequence: TGTGCCTGGAGTTTTATAGGGGACAGTGAAGCTTTCTTT. Its protein is CAWSFIGDSEAFF.

The V call is TRBV12-3 or TRBV12-4, the J call TRBJ2-5; no firm D call. V lost 8 bases and J 1 base, leaving 11 bases between the germline ends. The CDR3 sequence is 13 residues long. The CDR3 sequence: CASGVRVQETQYF. CDR3 DNA sequence: TGTGCCAGCGGGGTACGGGTCCAAGAGACCCAGTACTTC.

This clone was found a few times. The gene calls are TRBV4-3 and TRBJ1-4; D gene ambiguous. In germline, CDR1 is LGHNA, CDR2 YSLEER. The CDR3 sequence is 16 residues long. Trimming pared 0 bases from V and 4 bases from J, leaving 12 bases between. CDR3 in DNA: TGCGCCAGCAGCCAAGATCGGTCGCAGAATAATGAAAAACTGTTTTTT. It codes for CASSQDRSQNNEKLFF.